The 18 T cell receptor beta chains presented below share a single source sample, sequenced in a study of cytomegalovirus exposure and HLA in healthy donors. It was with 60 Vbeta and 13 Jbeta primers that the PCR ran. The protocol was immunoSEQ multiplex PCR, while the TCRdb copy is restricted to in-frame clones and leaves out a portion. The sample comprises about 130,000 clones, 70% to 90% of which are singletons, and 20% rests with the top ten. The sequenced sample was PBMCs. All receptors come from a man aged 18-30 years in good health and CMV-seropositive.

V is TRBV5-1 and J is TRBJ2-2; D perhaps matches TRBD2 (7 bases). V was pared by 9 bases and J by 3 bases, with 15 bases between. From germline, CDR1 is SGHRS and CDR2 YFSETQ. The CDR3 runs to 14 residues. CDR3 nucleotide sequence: TGCGCCACCAGGGGAGGGAGCGACACCGGGGAGCTGTTTTTT. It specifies CATRGGSDTGELFF.

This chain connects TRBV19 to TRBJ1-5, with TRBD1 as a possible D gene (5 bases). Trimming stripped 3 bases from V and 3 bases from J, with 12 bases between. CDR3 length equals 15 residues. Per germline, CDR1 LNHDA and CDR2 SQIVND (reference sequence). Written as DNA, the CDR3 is TGTGCCAGTAGTATTGGAACAGGATACAATCAGCCCCAGCATTTT. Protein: CASSIGTGYNQPQHF.

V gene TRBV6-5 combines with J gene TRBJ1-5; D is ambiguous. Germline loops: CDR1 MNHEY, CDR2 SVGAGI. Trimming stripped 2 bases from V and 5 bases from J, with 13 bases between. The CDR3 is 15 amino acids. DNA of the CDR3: TGTGCCAGCAGTTACGATGCGGGAGGAGATCAGCCCCAGCATTTT. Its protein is CASSYDAGGDQPQHF.

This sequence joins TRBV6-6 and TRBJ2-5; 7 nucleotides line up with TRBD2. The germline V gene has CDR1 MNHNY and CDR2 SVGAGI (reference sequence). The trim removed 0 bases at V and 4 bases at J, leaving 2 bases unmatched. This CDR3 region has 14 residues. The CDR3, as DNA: TGTGCCAGCAGTTACTCAGGGAGGGGAGAGACCCAGTACTTC. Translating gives CASSYSGRGETQYF.

CDR3 residues: CASSLTGGTSALNEQFF. CDR3 bases: TGTGCCAGCAGCTTAACCGGAGGGACTAGCGCTCTCAATGAGCAGTTCTTC. The chain is built from TRBV7-3 and TRBJ2-1; 10 bases line up with TRBD2. Germline trimming cut 0 bases from V and 6 bases from J; bases unmatched to any gene: 8. Germline-derived CDR1 and CDR2 are SGHTA and FQGTGA. The CDR3 contains 17 residues.

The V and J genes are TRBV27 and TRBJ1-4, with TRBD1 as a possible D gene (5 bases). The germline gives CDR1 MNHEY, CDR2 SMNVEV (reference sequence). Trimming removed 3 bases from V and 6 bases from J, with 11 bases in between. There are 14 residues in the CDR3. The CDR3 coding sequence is TGTGCCAGCAGTTTTCGCTTCAGGGATGAAAAACTGTTTTTT. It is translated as CASSFRFRDEKLFF.

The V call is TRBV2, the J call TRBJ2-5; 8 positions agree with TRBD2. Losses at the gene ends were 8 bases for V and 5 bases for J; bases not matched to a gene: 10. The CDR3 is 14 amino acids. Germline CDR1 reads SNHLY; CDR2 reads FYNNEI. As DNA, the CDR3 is TGTGCCAGCGGACCGGGACTAGAGTTGGAGACCCAGTACTTC. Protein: CASGPGLELETQYF.

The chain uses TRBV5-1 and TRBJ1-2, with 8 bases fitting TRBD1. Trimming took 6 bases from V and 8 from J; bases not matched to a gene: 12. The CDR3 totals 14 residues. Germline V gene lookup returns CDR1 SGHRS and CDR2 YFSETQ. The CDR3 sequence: CASKESQGAPGYTF. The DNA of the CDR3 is TGCGCCAGCAAAGAATCGCAGGGGGCGCCGGGCTACACCTTC.

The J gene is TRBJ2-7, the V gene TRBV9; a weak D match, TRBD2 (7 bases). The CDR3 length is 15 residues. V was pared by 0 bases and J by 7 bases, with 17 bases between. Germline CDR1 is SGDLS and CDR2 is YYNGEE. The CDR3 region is CASSVGAGAGREQYF. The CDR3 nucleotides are TGTGCCAGCAGCGTAGGGGCGGGGGCCGGGAGGGAGCAGTACTTC.

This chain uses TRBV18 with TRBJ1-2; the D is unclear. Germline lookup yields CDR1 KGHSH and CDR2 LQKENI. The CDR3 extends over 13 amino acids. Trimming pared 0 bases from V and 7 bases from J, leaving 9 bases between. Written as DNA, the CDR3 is TGTGCCAGCTCACCACCATCCGGAGTTGGCTACACCTTC. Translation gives CASSPPSGVGYTF.

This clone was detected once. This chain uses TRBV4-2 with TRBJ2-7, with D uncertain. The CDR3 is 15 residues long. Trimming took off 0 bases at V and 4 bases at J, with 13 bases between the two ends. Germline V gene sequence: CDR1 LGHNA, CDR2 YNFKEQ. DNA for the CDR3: TGTGCCAGCAGCCAAGATCCCCTAGTTAGTTACGAGCAGTACTTC. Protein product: CASSQDPLVSYEQYF.

Here the CDR3 DNA reads TGTGCCAGCAGCCCCCTGACAGGGGCTAATTACGAGCAGTACTTC. Its translation is CASSPLTGANYEQYF. The chain carries TRBV4-2 and TRBJ2-7; 8 positions match TRBD1. Germline-derived CDR1 and CDR2 are LGHNA and YNFKEQ. The CDR3 runs 15 residues. The V gene end was trimmed by 4 bases and the J gene end by 4 bases; junction bases not matched to a gene: 9.

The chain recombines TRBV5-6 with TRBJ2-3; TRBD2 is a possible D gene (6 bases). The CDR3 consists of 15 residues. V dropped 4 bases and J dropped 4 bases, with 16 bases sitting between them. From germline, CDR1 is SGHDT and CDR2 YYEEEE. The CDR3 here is CASSPLGGVADTQYF. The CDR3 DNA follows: TGTGCCAGCAGCCCCCTTGGAGGGGTAGCAGATACGCAGTATTTT.

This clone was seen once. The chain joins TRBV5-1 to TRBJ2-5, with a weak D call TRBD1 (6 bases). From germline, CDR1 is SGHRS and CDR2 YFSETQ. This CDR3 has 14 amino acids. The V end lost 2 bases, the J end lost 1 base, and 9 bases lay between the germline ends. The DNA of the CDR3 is TGCGCCAGCAGCTTACAAGGGGGCCAAGAGACCCAGTACTTC. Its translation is CASSLQGGQETQYF.

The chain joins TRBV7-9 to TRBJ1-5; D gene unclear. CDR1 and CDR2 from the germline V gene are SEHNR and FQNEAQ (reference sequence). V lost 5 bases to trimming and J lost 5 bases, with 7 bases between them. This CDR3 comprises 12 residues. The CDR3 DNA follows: TGTGCCAGCAGCGCGGGTCATCAGCCCCAGCATTTT. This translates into CASSAGHQPQHF.

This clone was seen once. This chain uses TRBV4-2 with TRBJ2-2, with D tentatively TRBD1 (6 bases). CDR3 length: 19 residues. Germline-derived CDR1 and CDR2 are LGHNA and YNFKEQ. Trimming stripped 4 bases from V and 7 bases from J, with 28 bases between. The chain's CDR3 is CASSPYSPLPQGKDGELFF. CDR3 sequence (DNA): TGTGCCAGCAGCCCCTATTCCCCCCTACCTCAGGGGAAGGACGGGGAGCTGTTTTTT.

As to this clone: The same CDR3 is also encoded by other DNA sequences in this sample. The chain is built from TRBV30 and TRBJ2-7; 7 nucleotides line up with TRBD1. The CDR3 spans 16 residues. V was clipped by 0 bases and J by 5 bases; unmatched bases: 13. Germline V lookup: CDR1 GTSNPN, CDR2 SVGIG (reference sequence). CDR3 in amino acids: CAWSVLGVTGFHEQYF. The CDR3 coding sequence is TGTGCCTGGAGTGTACTGGGGGTGACAGGGTTTCACGAGCAGTACTTC.

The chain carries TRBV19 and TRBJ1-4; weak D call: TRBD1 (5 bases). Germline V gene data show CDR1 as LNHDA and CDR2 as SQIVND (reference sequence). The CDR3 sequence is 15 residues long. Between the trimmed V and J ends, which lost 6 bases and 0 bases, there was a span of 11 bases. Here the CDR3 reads CASSDSFATNEKLFF. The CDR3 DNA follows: TGTGCCAGTAGCGACAGTTTTGCAACTAATGAAAAACTGTTTTTT.